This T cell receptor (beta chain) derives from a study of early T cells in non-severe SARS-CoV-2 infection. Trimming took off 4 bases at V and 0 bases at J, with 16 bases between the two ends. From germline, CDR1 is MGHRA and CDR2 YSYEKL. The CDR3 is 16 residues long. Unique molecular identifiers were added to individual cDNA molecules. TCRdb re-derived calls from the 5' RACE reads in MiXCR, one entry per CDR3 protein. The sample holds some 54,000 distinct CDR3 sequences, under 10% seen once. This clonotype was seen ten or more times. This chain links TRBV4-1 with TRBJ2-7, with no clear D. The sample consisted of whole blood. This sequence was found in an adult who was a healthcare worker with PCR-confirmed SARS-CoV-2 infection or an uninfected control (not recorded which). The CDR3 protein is CASSPPFKRNSYEQYF. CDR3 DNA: TGCGCCAGCAGCCCCCCCTTCAAACGTAACTCCTACGAGCAGTACTTC.